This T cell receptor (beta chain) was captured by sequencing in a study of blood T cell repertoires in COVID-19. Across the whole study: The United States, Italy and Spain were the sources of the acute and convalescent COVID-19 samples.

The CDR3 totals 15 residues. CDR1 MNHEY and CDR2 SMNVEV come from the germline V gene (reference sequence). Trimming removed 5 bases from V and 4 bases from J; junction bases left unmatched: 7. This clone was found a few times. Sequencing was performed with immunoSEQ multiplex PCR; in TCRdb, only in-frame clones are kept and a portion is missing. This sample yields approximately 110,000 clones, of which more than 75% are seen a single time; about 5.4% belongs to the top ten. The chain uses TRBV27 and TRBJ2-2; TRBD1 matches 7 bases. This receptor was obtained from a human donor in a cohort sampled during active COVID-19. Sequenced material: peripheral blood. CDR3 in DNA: TGTGCCAGCAGTGAACAGGGGTCTTTCACCGGGGAGCTGTTTTTT. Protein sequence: CASSEQGSFTGELFF.